This T cell receptor (beta chain) came from a study of cytomegalovirus exposure and HLA in healthy donors. Regarding the study as a whole: TCR beta chain V- and J-gene trimming was linked, in a later analysis, to a missense variant in DCLRE1C. Compared with the approximately 700-donor mean, an Asian-associated ancestry cluster reportedly had fewer N-insertions, according to a later analysis. According to the study, about 180 TCR beta chains were cytomegalovirus-associated.

The PCR contained 60 Vbeta and 13 Jbeta primers. The repertoire was sequenced with immunoSEQ multiplex PCR; TCRdb's copy has only in-frame clones and lacks some. The repertoire has under 150,000 clones, roughly 80% of them found once; the top ten carry approximately 4%. In regard to this clone: What it recognizes is unknown.

The sequence was obtained from a woman in her forties in good health and CMV-seropositive. The sample taken for sequencing was PBMCs.

CDR3 sequence (DNA): TGTGCCAGCGCAAGGGGCGCCCAAGAGACCCAGTACTTC. Protein product: CASARGAQETQYF. The V and J genes are TRBV18 and TRBJ2-5, with D possibly TRBD1 on 5 matching bases. CDR3 length equals 13 residues. Germline values: CDR1 KGHSH, CDR2 LQKENI. V was shortened by 8 bases and J by 1 base, with 11 bases between the two germline ends.